This T cell receptor (beta chain) was retrieved from a study of control samples from healthy donors and cancer patients. The data were produced by immunoSEQ multiplex PCR, yet TCRdb's version contains in-frame clones alone and is incomplete. The sample lists around 200,000 clones, over 80% occurring once. Trimming left V 6 bases short and J 4 bases short, with 15 bases between. The CDR3 sequence is 14 residues long. Germline loops: CDR1 MNHNY, CDR2 SVGAGI (reference sequence). The origin of this receptor is a man between 18 and 35 years old in good health. The source material was blood. The chain employs TRBV6-6 and TRBJ1-2; D not resolved. As DNA, the CDR3 is TGTGCCAGCAGGTCTGGAGGTTTAATCTATGGCTACACCTTC. Translated: CASRSGGLIYGYTF.